In its sample, the clone carrying this T cell receptor (beta chain) was seen once. Its antigen is still unknown. This sample stems from a study of cytomegalovirus exposure and HLA in healthy donors. Findings of the study overall: One variant, a missense change in DCLRE1C, was linked in a later analysis to TCR beta V- and J-gene trimming. According to a later analysis, most TCR beta chains associated with CMV appeared HLA-restricted.

The PCR made use of 60 Vbeta and 13 Jbeta primers. The method was immunoSEQ multiplex PCR; TCRdb's version includes in-frame clones alone and lacks a portion of them. In the table there are 110,000 or so clones, 70% to 85% of which are singletons. V was pared by 0 bases and J by 2 bases, with 1 base of the junction left unmatched. The CDR3 loop spans 16 amino acids. CDR1 MNHNY and CDR2 SVGAGI come from the germline V gene (reference sequence). The rearrangement links TRBV6-6 to TRBJ2-6; 7 bases are a match to TRBD2. Sequencing input: PBMCs. The TCR was taken from a woman aged 40 to 55 in good health and CMV-seropositive. The CDR3 loop is CASSYSGGAGANVLTF. The DNA of the CDR3 is TGTGCCAGCAGTTACTCGGGGGGGGCTGGGGCCAACGTCCTGACTTTC.